This TCR beta chain was recorded in a study of blood T cell repertoires in COVID-19. Across the study: Collection of acute and convalescent COVID-19 samples took place in the United States, Italy and Spain.

As originally analysed: Amplified reference gene primers provided the basis for estimating nucleated cell counts. Using immunoSEQ multiplex PCR, the repertoire was profiled, and TCRdb retains in-frame clones only, with some absent. V and J calls plus clone size are reproduced from that table; the DNA served to infer D and trimming. Of a few hundred thousand clones in the sample, around 88% were seen once. Per germline, CDR1 WSHSY and CDR2 SAAADI. V shed 6 bases, J shed 4 bases, and the junction held 11 bases outside the gene matches. The CDR3 spans 15 residues. This TCR was sampled from a woman aged 50 to 60 with acute or convalescent COVID-19. Input material: peripheral blood. V is TRBV10-2 and J is TRBJ2-5; 7 bases map to TRBD1. This chain's CDR3 is CASSLTQPGGETQYF. In nucleotides, the CDR3 is TGCGCCAGCAGCCTAACCCAGCCAGGGGGAGAGACCCAGTACTTC.